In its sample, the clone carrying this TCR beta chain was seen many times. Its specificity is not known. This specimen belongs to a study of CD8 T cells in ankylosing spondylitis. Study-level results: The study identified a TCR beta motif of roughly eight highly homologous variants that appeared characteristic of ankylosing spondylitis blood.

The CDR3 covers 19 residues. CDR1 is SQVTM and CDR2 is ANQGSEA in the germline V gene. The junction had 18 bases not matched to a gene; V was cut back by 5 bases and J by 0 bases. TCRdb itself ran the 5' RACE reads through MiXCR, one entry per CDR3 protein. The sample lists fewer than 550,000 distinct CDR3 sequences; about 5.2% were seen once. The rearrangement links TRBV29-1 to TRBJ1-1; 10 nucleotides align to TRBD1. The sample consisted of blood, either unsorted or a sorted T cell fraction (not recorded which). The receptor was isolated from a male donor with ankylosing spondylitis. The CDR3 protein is CSVPDTLRQGAWVNTEAFF. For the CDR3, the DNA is TGCAGCGTTCCCGACACCCTTAGACAGGGGGCTTGGGTGAACACTGAAGCTTTCTTT.